This T cell receptor beta chain was profiled in a study of Graves' ophthalmopathy and Graves' hyperthyroidism. From RNA, the CDR3 regions of TCR beta chains were amplified and sequenced. HTBI-primed RT-PCR formed the first round, and a multiplex PCR formed the second. TCRdb re-called the multiplex PCR reads through MiXCR, storing one row per CDR3 protein. The sample has 350,000 to 450,000 distinct CDR3 sequences; 21% are singletons. CDR1 and CDR2 from the germline V gene are SEHNR and FQNEAQ (reference sequence). The CDR3 loop spans 14 amino acids. V shed 1 base and J shed 6 bases, with 12 bases lying between them. In this sample, this clonotype turned up many times.

The sequence came from a young woman with stable Graves' hyperthyroidism. V gene TRBV7-9 combines with J gene TRBJ2-5; a possible D gene is TRBD2 (5 bases). Material: peripheral blood. For the CDR3, the DNA is TGTGCCAGCAGCTTAGTTTTGGGAGTACAGACCCAGTACTTC. Amino acid sequence: CASSLVLGVQTQYF.